The present entry profiles one TCR beta chain with its context. The data were obtained in a study of blood T cell repertoires in COVID-19. Turning to the study itself: Material from acute and convalescent COVID-19 was sourced from the United States, Italy and Spain. The analysed material was cDNA or gDNA that came from T cells, B-cell-depleted T cells, or PBMCs.

Per the authors' pipeline: For nucleated cells, counts were estimated from reference gene primer amplification. Assay used: immunoSEQ multiplex PCR; TCRdb lists only in-frame clones, some missing. D and trimming were read from the DNA, whereas the V and J calls and clone size are those reported in that table. The sample comprises 310,000 or so clones, approximately 86% of which are singletons, and about 2.2% rests with the top ten. The CDR3 totals 14 residues. The sample taken for sequencing was peripheral blood. The V and J genes are TRBV21-1 and TRBJ1-1. TRBV21-1 is a documented pseudogene. The receptor was isolated from a woman between 50 and 59 years old who had recovered from COVID-19. The chain's CDR3 is CASRGETVLVEAFF. Here the CDR3 DNA reads TGTGCCAGCCGGGGGGAGACAGTCCTCGTGGAAGCTTTCTTT.